This entry lists 11 T cell receptor beta chains sequenced from one sample in a study of cytomegalovirus exposure and HLA in healthy donors. PCR primers comprised 60 Vbeta and 13 Jbeta primers. Here immunoSEQ multiplex PCR was the method, and the copy in TCRdb shows in-frame clones only, minus some. The repertoire consists of 180,000 or so clones, with around 80% occurring once and the leading ten covering approximately 1.5%. The sequenced sample consisted of PBMCs. Source of these receptors: a young man in good health and CMV-seronegative.

The J gene is TRBJ1-2, the V gene TRBV28, with unresolved D. This CDR3 has 13 residues. V gave up 10 bases and J gave up 7 bases, with 19 bases separating them. Germline V gene lookup returns CDR1 MDHEN and CDR2 SYDVKM. CDR3 coding DNA: TGTGCCACCAATGATAACCCCGGCGGTGGCTACACCTTC. This encodes CATNDNPGGGYTF.

This clone was seen a few times. This chain connects TRBV18 to TRBJ2-5, with 7 bases identical to TRBD1. The CDR3 is 17 amino acids. From germline, CDR1 is KGHSH and CDR2 LQKENI. V trimming: 0 bases; J trimming: 5 bases; junction bases outside the gene matches: 12. CDR3 loop: CASSPPSHRGTTETQYF. The CDR3 coding sequence is TGTGCCAGCTCACCACCGTCACACAGGGGAACAACGGAGACCCAGTACTTC.

The chain uses TRBV6-6 and TRBJ2-7; TRBD1 aligns across 8 bases. The CDR3 covers 15 residues. CDR1 is MNHNY and CDR2 is SVGAGI in the germline V gene (reference sequence). Trimming took 5 bases from V and 6 from J; bases not matched to a gene: 12. The CDR3 DNA is TGTGCCAGCAGTACTGGGACAGGAATTCTTACCGAGCAGTACTTC. Its protein is CASSTGTGILTEQYF.

The chain links TRBV2 to TRBJ1-5; D might be TRBD1 (5 bases). Germline V gene lookup returns CDR1 SNHLY and CDR2 FYNNEI. CDR3 length: 14 residues. V was trimmed by 4 bases and J by 4 bases, leaving 11 bases between them. CDR3 bases: TGTGCCAGCAGTGGGGTAAGGGGTAATCAGCCCCAGCATTTT. It translates to CASSGVRGNQPQHF. Complete variable domain (other parts from reference TRBV2 and TRBJ1-5): EPEVTQTPSHQVTQMGQEVILRCVPISNHLYFYWYRQILGQKVEFLVSFYNNEISEKSEIFDDQFSVERPDGSNFTLKIRSTKLEDSAMYFCASSGVRGNQPQHFGDGTRLSIL.

V gene TRBV11-3 combines with J gene TRBJ1-2; TRBD1 aligns across 10 bases. V shed 3 bases and J 5 bases; nucleotides not matched to a gene: 3. Germline CDR1 is SGHNT and CDR2 is YENEEA. The CDR3 is 14 amino acids. DNA of the CDR3: TGTGCCAGCAGCTTCCGGGACAGGGGTTATGGCTACACCTTC. This encodes CASSFRDRGYGYTF.

The chain is built from TRBV5-4 and TRBJ2-1, with 9 bases lining up with TRBD2. Unmatched junction bases numbered 6, after V lost 7 bases and J lost 4 bases. The CDR3 contains 14 residues. Germline V gene lookup returns CDR1 SGHNT and CDR2 YYREEE (reference sequence). Here the CDR3 DNA reads TGTGCCAGCGCCGGGACTAGCCAATACAATGAGCAGTTCTTC. It is translated as CASAGTSQYNEQFF.

The rearrangement uses TRBV9 and TRBJ2-5, with D unresolved. The CDR3 loop spans 13 amino acids. Germline CDR1 SGDLS, CDR2 YYNGEE. V lost 0 bases to trimming and J lost 5 bases, with 8 bases between them. The CDR3: CASSVEERETQYF. The DNA of the CDR3 is TGTGCCAGCAGCGTAGAAGAGAGGGAGACCCAGTACTTC. The variable domain in full, completed from reference TRBV9 and TRBJ2-5, reads DSGVTQTPKHLITATGQRVTLRCSPRSGDLSVYWYQQSLDQGLQFLIQYYNGEERAKGNILERFSAQQFPDLHSELNLSSLELGDSALYFCASSVEERETQYFGPGTRLLVL.

The CDR3 nucleotides are TGTGCCAGCTCACCTGGGACATCTAGCACAGATACGCAGTATTTT. It yields the protein CASSPGTSSTDTQYF. The chain uses TRBV18 and TRBJ2-3; D is perhaps TRBD1 (6 bases). From germline, CDR1 is KGHSH and CDR2 LQKENI. The CDR3 runs 15 residues. V lost 3 bases and J 0 bases, leaving 10 bases between the germline ends. Variable domain in full (rest from reference TRBV18 and TRBJ2-3): NAGVMQNPRHLVRRRGQEARLRCSPMKGHSHVYWYRQLPEEGLKFMVYLQKENIIDESGMPKERFSAEFPKEGPSILRIQQVVRGDSAAYFCASSPGTSSTDTQYFGPGTRLTVL.

V and J are TRBV13 and TRBJ2-7, with D perhaps TRBD2 (5 bases). The V end was cut by 1 base, the J end by 6 bases, with 7 bases between. Germline loops: CDR1 PRHDT, CDR2 FYEKMQ (reference sequence). The CDR3 loop spans 12 amino acids. Here the CDR3 reads CASSLVRGEQYF. The CDR3 nucleotides are TGTGCCAGCAGCTTAGTCCGGGGCGAGCAGTACTTC.

This clone was observed a single time. Compared with germline, one end of the junction differs, possibly owing to a read error. The chain uses TRBV7-7 and TRBJ1-5, with TRBD1 as a possible D gene (5 bases). The CDR3 contains 15 residues. The germline V gene has CDR1 SSHAT and CDR2 FNYEAQ (reference sequence). CDR3 protein: CASSPFSEGWQPQHF. The CDR3 DNA follows: TGTGCTAGCAGCCCTTTTTCGGAGGGGTGGCAGCCCCAGCATTTT.

The rearrangement uses TRBV6-5 and TRBJ1-1; 7 nucleotides match TRBD1. V was clipped by 0 bases and J by 11 bases; unmatched bases: 9. The germline V gene has CDR1 MNHEY and CDR2 SVGAGI. The CDR3 runs 14 residues. CDR3 in DNA: TGTGCCAGCAGTTACTCGACAGGGTCGTCATCTGCTTTCTTT. Translated: CASSYSTGSSSAFF.